Presented here are 8 T cell receptor beta chains from one specimen sequenced in a study of T cell responses to AZD1222 COVID-19 vaccine. The assay was immunoSEQ multiplex PCR, and TCRdb's table has in-frame clones only and misses some. This table holds over 120,000 clones, roughly nine tenths found once. The sequencing here drew on peripheral blood, taken 28 days after the second AZD1222 dose. The source is an adult who received the AZD1222 COVID-19 vaccine.

The J gene is TRBJ1-2, the V gene TRBV6-5; a possible D gene is TRBD1 (6 bases). The CDR3 is made up of 15 amino acids. Germline-derived CDR1 and CDR2 are MNHEY and SVGAGI. Deletions cut 6 bases from V and 6 bases from J, with 20 bases between. CDR3 in amino acids: CASSLLGGTRDGYTF. The CDR3 region has the DNA TGTGCCAGCAGCCTACTCGGGGGCACCAGGGATGGCTACACCTTC.

This chain links TRBV28 with TRBJ1-3, with D unresolved. Germline CDR1 is MDHEN and CDR2 is SYDVKM. Trimming took off 2 bases at V and 2 bases at J, with 10 bases between the two ends. This CDR3 region has 15 residues. Written as DNA, the CDR3 is TGTGCCAGCAGTTTAGGAGGCGAGCCTGGAAACACCATATATTTT. It translates to CASSLGGEPGNTIYF.

The V gene is TRBV18, the J gene TRBJ1-6; the D is unclear. The germline CDR1 and CDR2 sequences are KGHSH and LQKENI. V lost 1 base to trimming and J lost 9 bases, with 22 bases between them. The CDR3 is made up of 18 amino acids. The CDR3 loop is CASSPLSRTPETGSPLHF. The CDR3 DNA is TGTGCCAGCTCACCACTGAGTAGAACACCCGAAACCGGTTCACCCCTCCACTTT.

The V and J genes are TRBV11-3 and TRBJ1-6, with TRBD1 matching 7 bases. CDR3 length: 16 amino acids. V gave up 5 bases and J gave up 4 bases; unmatched junction bases: 8. The germline gives CDR1 SGHNT, CDR2 YENEEA. This CDR3 is CASSLRQGAYNSPLHF. CDR3 sequence (DNA): TGTGCCAGCAGCCTTCGACAGGGTGCTTATAATTCACCCCTCCACTTT.

This CDR3 is CASSPRLAGNLETQYF. The CDR3 DNA reads as TGTGCCAGCAGCCCAAGACTAGCGGGTAACTTGGAGACCCAGTACTTC. V is TRBV5-4 and J is TRBJ2-5, with 10 positions matching TRBD2. The CDR3 consists of 16 residues. The germline gives CDR1 SGHNT, CDR2 YYREEE (reference sequence). Trimming removed 4 bases from V and 5 bases from J; junction bases left unmatched: 11.

This clone has just one count. The rearrangement uses TRBV18 and TRBJ1-4; 7 bases are shared with TRBD1. The V segment lost 4 bases and the J segment 8 bases; nucleotides outside the gene matches: 4. This CDR3 region has 13 residues. Germline-derived CDR1 and CDR2 are KGHSH and LQKENI. The CDR3 here is CASSQGAEEKLFF. CDR3 bases: TGTGCCAGCTCACAGGGGGCGGAGGAAAAACTGTTTTTT.

This chain connects TRBV7-2 to TRBJ1-2; possible D gene TRBD1, 5 bases. V shed 3 bases and J shed 2 bases, with 19 bases lying between them. The CDR3 extends over 17 amino acids. Germline lookup yields CDR1 SGHTA and CDR2 FQGNSA. The CDR3 reads CASSLVSGPEVNYGYTF. The CDR3 DNA reads TGTGCCAGCAGCTTGGTTTCGGGACCGGAGGTGAACTATGGCTACACCTTC.

The V gene is TRBV4-3, the J gene TRBJ2-1; TRBD2 agrees at 15 bases. There are 16 residues in the CDR3. Germline trimming cut 3 bases from V and 6 bases from J; bases unmatched to any gene: 3. Germline assignment: CDR1 LGHNA and CDR2 YSLEER. CDR3 coding DNA: TGCGCCAGCAGCCAGCCGGGACTAGCGGGAGGCAATGAGCAGTTCTTC. Its protein product is CASSQPGLAGGNEQFF.